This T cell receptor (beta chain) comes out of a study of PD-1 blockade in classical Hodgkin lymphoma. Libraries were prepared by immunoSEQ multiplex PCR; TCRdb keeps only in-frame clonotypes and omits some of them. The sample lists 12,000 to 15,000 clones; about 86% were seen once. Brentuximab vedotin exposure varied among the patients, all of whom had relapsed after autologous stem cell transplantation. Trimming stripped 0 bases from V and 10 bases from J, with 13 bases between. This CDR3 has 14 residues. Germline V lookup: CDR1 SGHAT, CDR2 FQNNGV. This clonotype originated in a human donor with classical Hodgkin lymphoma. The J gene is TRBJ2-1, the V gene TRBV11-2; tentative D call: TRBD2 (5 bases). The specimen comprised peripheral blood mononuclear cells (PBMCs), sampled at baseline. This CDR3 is CASSLDRPGREQFF. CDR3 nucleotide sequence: TGTGCCAGCAGCTTAGATCGTCCTGGGAGAGAGCAGTTCTTC.